Below, 3 T cell receptor beta chains from the same sample are listed, as sequenced in a study of T cells in Graves' hyperthyroidism and ophthalmopathy. There were TCR beta CDR3 regions amplified from RNA transcripts. In the first-round RT-PCR of the TCR CDR3, the HTBI primer set was used. TCRdb called the multiplex PCR reads again in MiXCR, with one record for every CDR3 protein. The profile shows 250,000 or so distinct CDR3 sequences, less than 15% of them singletons. The sequenced sample was blood. These receptors all come from a woman in her thirties or forties with Graves' hyperthyroidism that later progressed to Graves' ophthalmopathy.

This chain links TRBV20-1 with TRBJ2-7, with TRBD2 matching 7 bases. Germline values: CDR1 DFQATT, CDR2 SNEGSKA (reference sequence). CDR3 length: 13 residues. V lost 6 bases and J lost 4; bases outside the gene matches: 9. CDR3 nucleotide sequence: TGCAGTGCCAAGGGACTACGACTTTACGAGCAGTACTTC. Its translation is CSAKGLRLYEQYF.

This chain links TRBV28 with TRBJ1-4, with TRBD1 matching 7 bases. This CDR3 spans 13 amino acids. J lost 8 bases, V lost 7 bases, and 7 bases had no gene match. Looked up from germline, CDR1 is MDHEN and CDR2 is SYDVKM. DNA of the CDR3: TGTGCCAGCATCAGGGGGGGGGGAGAAAAACTGTTTTTT. Protein product: CASIRGGGEKLFF.

This clonotype appeared many times. The gene calls are TRBV5-1 and TRBJ2-2; 10 bases are a match to TRBD1. Losses at the gene ends were 4 bases for V and 4 bases for J; bases not matched to a gene: 7. This CDR3 is built from 16 residues. The germline V gene has CDR1 SGHRS and CDR2 YFSETQ. The CDR3 DNA sequence: TGCGCCAGCAGCCCGGGACAGGGGTTGGCCACCGGGGAGCTGTTTTTT. Translating it yields CASSPGQGLATGELFF.